A single sample is the source of the 10 T cell receptor beta chains below, sequenced in a study of blood T cell repertoires in COVID-19. The repertoire was sequenced with immunoSEQ multiplex PCR; TCRdb's copy has only in-frame clones and lacks some. The sample has roughly 200,000 clones, 70% to 90% seen once; the top ten hold approximately 10%. The specimen was peripheral blood. The receptors come from a human donor with active or convalescent COVID-19. The donor label of this sample is uncertain.

This chain uses TRBV18 with TRBJ2-1; 13 bases line up with TRBD2. Germline CDR1 and CDR2: KGHSH and LQKENI. V was clipped by 3 bases and J by 2 bases; unmatched bases: 16. There are 21 residues in the CDR3. The CDR3 DNA is TGTGCCAGCTCACCTTGGGATTCGCTAGGACTAGCGGGAGTCGCCTACAATGAGCAGTTCTTC. It encodes CASSPWDSLGLAGVAYNEQFF. The full variable domain, its missing parts supplied by reference TRBV18 and TRBJ2-1, is NAGVMQNPRHLVRRRGQEARLRCSPMKGHSHVYWYRQLPEEGLKFMVYLQKENIIDESGMPKERFSAEFPKEGPSILRIQQVVRGDSAAYFCASSPWDSLGLAGVAYNEQFFGPGTRLTVL.

The V gene is TRBV6-2 or TRBV6-3, the J gene TRBJ2-7; tentatively, D is TRBD2 (6 bases). V gave up 3 bases and J gave up 6 bases, with 15 bases separating them. The CDR3 is 14 amino acids. Germline CDR1 reads MNHEY; CDR2 reads SVGEGT. The CDR3 protein is CASSYGTRPGEQYF. For the CDR3, the DNA is TGTGCCAGCAGTTATGGGACTCGACCGGGCGAGCAGTACTTC.

The chain carries TRBV15 and TRBJ2-5, with D perhaps matching TRBD1 (5 bases). The CDR3 runs 16 residues. V lost 1 base, J lost 3 bases, and 15 bases lay in between. CDR1 and CDR2 (germline): LNHNV, YYDKDF (reference sequence). CDR3 in DNA: TGTGCCACCAGCAGAGCCATAGGGGTCCTTAAAGAGACCCAGTACTTC. Residues: CATSRAIGVLKETQYF.

The J gene is TRBJ2-2, the V gene TRBV5-1, with D perhaps matching TRBD2 (5 bases). This CDR3 has 15 residues. Germline values: CDR1 SGHRS, CDR2 YFSETQ. Between the trimmed V and J ends, which lost 5 bases and 4 bases, there was a span of 15 bases. Here the CDR3 reads CASRAEEGGTGELFF. As DNA, the CDR3 is TGCGCCAGCAGGGCGGAGGAAGGCGGCACCGGGGAGCTGTTTTTT.

The rearrangement links TRBV5-1 to TRBJ2-3; 10 nucleotides line up with TRBD2. The CDR3 sequence is 15 residues long. With 2 bases clipped from V and 2 bases from J, the junction kept 2 bases outside the gene matches. The germline CDR1 and CDR2 sequences are SGHRS and YFSETQ. CDR3 loop: CASSFSGGLTDTQYF. Written as DNA, the CDR3 is TGCGCCAGCAGCTTTAGCGGGGGGCTCACAGATACGCAGTATTTT.

Written as DNA, the CDR3 is TGTGCCAGCAGCGACGCCGGGACTTCCTACAATGAGCAGTTCTTC. Translation gives CASSDAGTSYNEQFF. The V and J genes are TRBV21-1 and TRBJ2-1; TRBD2 is the table's D call and was not checked against the DNA. TRBV21-1 is an annotated pseudogene. The CDR3 has 15 amino acids.

The chain links TRBV5-5 to TRBJ1-4; D remains ambiguous. CDR3 length: 13 residues. CDR1 and CDR2 (germline): SGHKS, YYEKEE (reference sequence). Between the trimmed V and J ends, which lost 2 bases and 10 bases, there was a span of 12 bases. CDR3 protein: CASSLDRIGKLFF. DNA for the CDR3: TGTGCCAGCAGCTTAGATAGAATCGGAAAACTGTTTTTT.

For the CDR3, the DNA is TGTGCCAGTAGTATAGGAGGGCTCCTGGGGGAAAAACTGTTTTTT. It yields the protein CASSIGGLLGEKLFF. This chain connects TRBV19 to TRBJ1-4; the D is unclear. Per the germline V gene, CDR1 is LNHDA and CDR2 is SQIVND (reference sequence). The V end was cut by 1 base, the J end by 8 bases, with 14 bases between. CDR3 length: 15 amino acids.

This sequence joins TRBV25-1 and TRBJ2-7; no clear D gene. The V end lost 8 bases, the J end lost 2 bases, and 10 bases lay between the germline ends. This CDR3 is 12 amino acids long. CDR1 MGHDK and CDR2 SYGVNS come from the germline V gene. CDR3: CASERRAYEQYF. Here the CDR3 DNA reads TGTGCCAGCGAAAGACGGGCCTACGAGCAGTACTTC.

This clone was detected only a few times. The rearrangement links TRBV7-8 to TRBJ2-1; D is uncertain. The germline V and J ends were trimmed by 5 bases and 4 bases, with 12 bases remaining between them. This CDR3 is 14 amino acids long. Per the germline V gene, CDR1 is SGHVS and CDR2 is FQNEAQ. The DNA for the CDR3 is TGTGCCAGCAGCCTAGGGCCCGGGTACAATGAGCAGTTCTTC. Amino acids: CASSLGPGYNEQFF. The full variable domain, completed using reference TRBV7-8 and TRBJ2-1, is GAGVSQSPRYKVAKRGQDVALRCDPISGHVSLFWYQQALGQGPEFLTYFQNEAQLDKSGLPSDRFFAERPEGSVSTLKIQRTQQEDSAVYLCASSLGPGYNEQFFGPGTRLTVL.